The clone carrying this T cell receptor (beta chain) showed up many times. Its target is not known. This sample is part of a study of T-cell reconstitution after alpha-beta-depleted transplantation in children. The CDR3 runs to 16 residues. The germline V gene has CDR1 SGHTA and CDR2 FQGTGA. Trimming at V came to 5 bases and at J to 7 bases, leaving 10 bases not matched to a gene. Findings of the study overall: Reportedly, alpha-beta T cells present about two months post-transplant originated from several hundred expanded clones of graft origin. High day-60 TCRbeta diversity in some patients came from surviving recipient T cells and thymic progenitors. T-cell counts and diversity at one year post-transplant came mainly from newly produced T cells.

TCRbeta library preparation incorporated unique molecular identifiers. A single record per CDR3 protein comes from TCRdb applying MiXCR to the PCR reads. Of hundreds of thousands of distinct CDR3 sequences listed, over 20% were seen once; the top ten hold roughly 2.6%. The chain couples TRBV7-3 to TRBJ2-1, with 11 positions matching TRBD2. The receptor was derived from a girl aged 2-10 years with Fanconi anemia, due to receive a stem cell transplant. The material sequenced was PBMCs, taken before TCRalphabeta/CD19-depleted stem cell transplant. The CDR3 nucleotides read TGTGCCAGCAGCCTTATCACTAGCGGGAGCTTAAATGAGCAGTTCTTC. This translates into CASSLITSGSLNEQFF.